The 5 T cell receptor beta chains in this list originate from one sample, sequenced in a study of Graves' ophthalmopathy and Graves' hyperthyroidism. CDR3 regions of TCR beta were amplified from RNA transcripts. After a first-round RT-PCR with HTBI primers, a second-round multiplex PCR was run. MiXCR, run by TCRdb on the multiplex PCR reads, gives a single entry per CDR3 protein. The sample lists about 700,000 distinct CDR3 sequences; 35% to 50% were seen once. The sequencing sample was made of peripheral blood. The source of these receptors is an adult man with Graves' ophthalmopathy.

This rearrangement joins TRBV6-4 to TRBJ1-2; D might be TRBD1 (6 bases). Trimming removed 8 bases at V and 1 base at J, with 17 bases between. Germline assignment: CDR1 MRHNA and CDR2 SNTAGT. There are 15 residues in the CDR3. CDR3 amino acids: CASSQGPGINYGYTF. The CDR3 nucleotides are TGTGCCAGCTCTCAGGGGCCGGGGATTAACTATGGCTACACCTTC.

This clonotype was counted between two and nine times. The chain couples TRBV12-3 or TRBV12-4 to TRBJ2-5; TRBD2 agrees at 11 bases. The CDR3 consists of 14 residues. With V trimmed by 5 bases and J by 5 bases, 4 bases remained unmatched. The CDR3 loop reads CASSTSGSRETQYF. The CDR3 bases are TGTGCCAGCAGTACTAGCGGGAGTAGGGAGACCCAGTACTTC.

Turning to this clonotype: This may be a read error, as it is one base from a much larger clone. The chain joins TRBV7-8 to TRBJ1-2; TRBD1 matches 9 bases. Germline-derived CDR1 and CDR2 are SGHVS and FQNEAQ. The length of the CDR3 is 15 residues. CDR3 bases: TGTGCCAGCAGCGCCACAGGGGGCGAGAGCTATGACTACACCTTC. This gives the protein CASSATGGESYDYTF.

This clonotype was detected a few times. This chain joins TRBV28 and TRBJ1-2; D unresolved. Trimming left V 4 bases short and J 6 bases short, with 9 bases between. The germline V gene has CDR1 MDHEN and CDR2 SYDVKM. The CDR3 sequence is 12 residues long. The CDR3 bases are TGTGCCAGCAGTTCCCGTACGAATGGCTACACCTTC. It encodes CASSSRTNGYTF.

This clonotype has a handful of counts. V is TRBV20-1 and J is TRBJ2-7; 9 nucleotides align to TRBD1. V shed 0 bases and J 5 bases; nucleotides not matched to a gene: 5. Germline values: CDR1 DFQATT, CDR2 SNEGSKA (reference sequence). The CDR3 sequence is 14 residues long. The CDR3 DNA sequence: TGCAGTGCTAGAGAAGACAGGGGGGGCCACGAGCAGTACTTC. It codes for CSAREDRGGHEQYF.